This entry features one TCR beta chain sequence. As yet, its antigen is unknown. The sequencing template was cDNA reverse transcribed from extracted RNA. This table comes from immunoSEQ multiplex PCR, and its TCRdb copy is limited to in-frame clones, with some not included. The table has about 190,000 clones, around 50% seen once; the top ten hold 14% to 15%. Both peripheral blood and punch biopsies of lesional scalp skin were obtained from patients who had alopecia areata. The record originates from a study of CD8+ T cells in alopecia areata. Across the study: Treated individuals took tofacitinib by mouth, 5 to 10 mg twice daily.

Study-level points and caveats: Lesional scalp, notably in alopecia totalis/universalis, had clonality above that of normal scalp. Scalp sequencing captures resident alphabeta T cells of normal skin too.

The input for sequencing was CD4+ T cells sorted from blood, taken at week 0. This clonotype was sampled from a human donor with alopecia areata.

The CDR3 reads CAWTRQGAGEQYF. For the CDR3, the DNA is TGTGCCTGGACCCGACAGGGGGCGGGGGAGCAGTACTTC. The J gene is TRBJ2-7, the V gene TRBV30; 10 nucleotides agree with TRBD1. The V segment lost 4 bases and the J segment 7 bases; nucleotides outside the gene matches: 7. The CDR3 extends over 13 amino acids. Per germline, CDR1 GTSNPN and CDR2 SVGIG (reference sequence).